The 32 T cell receptor beta chains below were found in one sample sequenced in a study of CD8 T cells in ankylosing spondylitis. TCRdb analysed the 5' RACE reads with MiXCR anew, one entry per CDR3 protein. The sample has a few hundred thousand distinct CDR3 sequences, about 20% seen once. Sequencing used blood, either unsorted or a sorted T cell fraction (not recorded which). These receptor sequences come from a male donor with ankylosing spondylitis or in good health (not recorded which).

This chain uses TRBV7-3 with TRBJ2-3, with 9 bases lining up with TRBD2. The CDR3 contains 14 residues. The V gene's germline CDR1 is SGHTA and CDR2 FQGTGA. Trimming removed 2 bases from V and 6 bases from J; junction bases left unmatched: 3. CDR3 coding DNA: TGTGCCAGCAGCTTAGCGGGAGGGGACGATACGCAGTATTTT. Translated, it gives CASSLAGGDDTQYF.

The V call is TRBV7-9, the J call TRBJ1-5; D is ambiguous. This CDR3 region has 13 residues. Trimming cost V 5 bases and J 10 bases, with 15 bases left between them. Per germline, CDR1 SEHNR and CDR2 FQNEAQ (reference sequence). The CDR3 DNA is TGTGCCAGCAGCCCCAACCAAATGCTTCCCCAGCATTTT. Its translation is CASSPNQMLPQHF. Combining the CDR3 with reference TRBV7-9 and TRBJ1-5 gives the whole variable domain DTGVSQNPRHKITKRGQNVTFRCDPISEHNRLYWYRQTLGQGPEFLTYFQNEAQLEKSRLLSDRFSAERPKGSFSTLEIQRTEQGDSAMYLCASSPNQMLPQHFGDGTRLSIL.

This chain links TRBV7-8 with TRBJ2-7; TRBD2 aligns across 13 bases. The germline CDR1 and CDR2 sequences are SGHVS and FQNEAQ. Losses at the gene ends were 5 bases for V and 5 bases for J; bases not matched to a gene: 15. The CDR3 runs to 18 residues. For the CDR3, the DNA is TGTGCCAGCAGCCCTATGGGACCTTGGACTAGCGGGAGCCACGAGCAGTACTTC. This sequence encodes CASSPMGPWTSGSHEQYF.

This clonotype was observed a few times. The rearrangement links TRBV20-1 to TRBJ1-1, with D unclear. Germline CDR1 DFQATT, CDR2 SNEGSKA (reference sequence). Trimming cost V 6 bases and J 1 base, with 12 bases left between them. The CDR3 is 13 amino acids. The CDR3 spells CSARSLGNTEAFF. CDR3 DNA: TGCAGTGCCCGTTCCCTGGGGAACACTGAAGCTTTCTTT.

The gene calls are TRBV7-9 and TRBJ2-2; D is undetermined. This CDR3 is built from 14 residues. The V end lost 0 bases, the J end lost 3 bases, and 5 bases lay between the germline ends. The germline V gene encodes CDR1 SEHNR and CDR2 FQNEAQ (reference sequence). The CDR3 DNA follows: TGTGCCAGCAGCTTAGCTTGGGACACCGGGGAGCTGTTTTTT. Translating gives CASSLAWDTGELFF.

This clonotype occurred many times. V usage is TRBV25-1 and J usage is TRBJ2-5; D is possibly TRBD2 (5 bases). The ends were cut back, 3 bases at V and 1 base at J, with 9 bases in the middle. Germline assignment: CDR1 MGHDK and CDR2 SYGVNS. The CDR3 has 14 amino acids. CDR3 sequence (DNA): TGTGCCAGCAGTGATCTAGCCATCCAAGAGACCCAGTACTTC. Protein: CASSDLAIQETQYF.

The CDR3 loop reads CASSLAGAMYEQYF. In nucleotides, the CDR3 is TGTGCCAGCAGTTTAGCGGGAGCGATGTACGAGCAGTACTTC. V usage is TRBV12-3 or TRBV12-4 and J usage is TRBJ2-7, with D possibly matching TRBD2 (5 bases). The CDR3 totals 14 residues. V was shortened by 0 bases and J by 4 bases, with 10 bases between the two germline ends.

This rearrangement joins TRBV29-1 to TRBJ2-7; 8 nucleotides match TRBD1. After removal of 7 bases from V and 2 bases from J, the junction contained 7 bases not matched to a gene. Germline assignment: CDR1 SQVTM and CDR2 ANQGSEA. This CDR3 is built from 13 residues. The CDR3 nucleotides are TGCAGCGCCACGGACAGGGCCCCCTACGAGCAGTACTTC. Translated: CSATDRAPYEQYF.

V and J are TRBV29-1 and TRBJ2-1; TRBD2 is a possible D gene (6 bases). Germline V gene data show CDR1 as SQVTM and CDR2 as ANQGSEA. Trimming pared 3 bases from V and 7 bases from J, leaving 22 bases between. The CDR3 length is 16 residues. CDR3: CSVEGAGPEPWNEQFF. The DNA for the CDR3 is TGCAGCGTTGAGGGAGCGGGCCCGGAGCCGTGGAATGAGCAGTTCTTC.

The chain employs TRBV20-1 and TRBJ2-7; 7 nucleotides line up with TRBD1. With V trimmed by 3 bases and J by 8 bases, 10 bases remained unmatched. Germline-derived CDR1 and CDR2 are DFQATT and SNEGSKA (reference sequence). The CDR3 is 13 residues long. The CDR3 DNA follows: TGCAGTGCTAGGGGGACAGTCAAGGAAAAGCAGTACTTC. Translating gives CSARGTVKEKQYF.

The chain combines TRBV25-1 with TRBJ1-1; D not resolved. Trimming took 3 bases from V and 6 from J, leaving 17 bases between them. The CDR3 runs to 15 residues. CDR1 and CDR2 (germline): MGHDK, SYGVNS. The CDR3 DNA reads as TGTGCCAGCAGTGAGCTTTCAGGAGGTGGGCCTGAAGCTTTCTTT. It is translated as CASSELSGGGPEAFF.

A few counts support this clonotype. The chain couples TRBV15 to TRBJ2-2; a weak D match, TRBD2 (6 bases). CDR3 length equals 16 residues. Between the trimmed V and J ends, which lost 6 bases and 2 bases, there was a span of 16 bases. Germline V gene lookup returns CDR1 LNHNV and CDR2 YYDKDF (reference sequence). The CDR3 DNA reads as TGTGCCACCAGTGAGGGTTGGCGGGGCAACACCGGGGAGCTGTTTTTT. It specifies CATSEGWRGNTGELFF. Filled out from reference TRBV15 and TRBJ2-2, the complete variable domain reads DAMVIQNPRYQVTQFGKPVTLSCSQTLNHNVMYWYQQKSSQAPKLLFHYYDKDFNNEADTPDNFQSRRPNTSFCFLDIRSPGLGDTAMYLCATSEGWRGNTGELFFGEGSRLTVL.

This clonotype showed up just a few times. The chain carries TRBV20-1 and TRBJ2-1; 8 bases align to TRBD1. The length of the CDR3 is 15 residues. Germline V CDR1 and CDR2: DFQATT, SNEGSKA (reference sequence). Germline trimming cut 6 bases from V and 0 bases from J; bases unmatched to any gene: 7. CDR3 loop: CSAPWDRTSYNEQFF. The CDR3, as DNA: TGCAGTGCCCCTTGGGACAGGACCTCCTACAATGAGCAGTTCTTC.

The genes are TRBV4-3 and TRBJ2-2; 9 bases map to TRBD1. V shed 0 bases and J 5 bases; nucleotides not matched to a gene: 10. Per the germline V gene, CDR1 is LGHNA and CDR2 is YSLEER. The CDR3 extends over 18 amino acids. The CDR3 DNA reads as TGCGCCAGCAGCCAAGAGATCTGGACAGGGGCGGGGACCGGGGAGCTGTTTTTT. This codes for CASSQEIWTGAGTGELFF.

This clonotype occurred a few times. The rearrangement joins TRBV9 to TRBJ2-1, with a tentative D call TRBD2 (6 bases). Per germline, CDR1 SGDLS and CDR2 YYNGEE. The CDR3 length is 15 residues. Trimming shortened V by 1 base and J by 4 bases, and 12 bases separated the two germline ends. CDR3 DNA sequence: TGTGCCAGCAGCGTATTAGACCTAGCGTACAATGAGCAGTTCTTC. It is translated as CASSVLDLAYNEQFF.

The V and J genes are TRBV29-1 and TRBJ2-1; D is ambiguous. The CDR3 loop spans 11 amino acids. Trimming removed 6 bases at V and 4 bases at J, with 7 bases between. The V gene's germline CDR1 is SQVTM and CDR2 ANQGSEA. The CDR3 here is CSVRDYNEQFF. DNA for the CDR3: TGCAGCGTAAGAGATTACAATGAGCAGTTCTTC.

This clonotype has a count of ten or more. The chain uses TRBV12-3 or TRBV12-4 and TRBJ2-7, with D perhaps given as TRBD1 or TRBD2 (6 bases each). This CDR3 has 15 residues. V shed 3 bases and J shed 0 bases, with 12 bases lying between them. CDR3 sequence (DNA): TGTGCCAGCAGTTTCGGGGGCCCCCCCTCCTACGAGCAGTACTTC. This codes for CASSFGGPPSYEQYF.

The V call is TRBV6-6, the J call TRBJ2-7; D may be TRBD1 (6 bases). CDR3 size: 13 residues. V was pared by 5 bases and J by 4 bases, with 12 bases between. Germline V lookup: CDR1 MNHNY, CDR2 SVGAGI (reference sequence). The CDR3 DNA reads as TGTGCCAGCAGTACACTACAGGGTTACGAGCAGTACTTC. Protein: CASSTLQGYEQYF.

This clonotype was counted ten times or more. The V gene is TRBV5-1, the J gene TRBJ1-1, with unresolved D. With 0 bases removed from V and 2 bases from J, the gap between germline ends came to 11 bases. The CDR3 length is 15 residues. CDR1 and CDR2 (germline): SGHRS, YFSETQ. The CDR3 coding sequence is TGCGCCAGCAGCTTGGTCGGCAGGCTAAACACTGAAGCTTTCTTT. This encodes CASSLVGRLNTEAFF.

This clonotype appeared many times. The V and J genes are TRBV7-3 and TRBJ2-3; the match to TRBD2 covers 8 bases. With V trimmed by 8 bases and J by 6 bases, 7 bases remained unmatched. This CDR3 is 13 amino acids long. In germline, CDR1 is SGHTA, CDR2 FQGTGA. CDR3 in amino acids: CASRSGGSDTQYF. The DNA for the CDR3 is TGTGCCAGCCGGAGCGGGGGTAGCGATACGCAGTATTTT.

The genes are TRBV5-6 and TRBJ2-1, with 14 bases matching TRBD2. This CDR3 spans 18 amino acids. CDR1 and CDR2 (germline): SGHDT, YYEEEE. Trimming cost V 4 bases and J 7 bases; bases outside gene matches: 13. The CDR3 region is CASSPGLAGARLWNEQFF. The DNA for the CDR3 is TGTGCCAGCAGCCCGGGACTAGCGGGAGCAAGGCTTTGGAATGAGCAGTTCTTC.

The genes are TRBV5-1 and TRBJ2-7; D possibly corresponds to TRBD1 (6 bases). CDR1 and CDR2 (germline): SGHRS, YFSETQ. V shed 4 bases and J shed 4 bases, with 12 bases lying between them. The CDR3 runs to 13 residues. The CDR3 nucleotides read TGCGCCAGCAGCGCGGACAGAGGATACGAGCAGTACTTC. The encoded protein is CASSADRGYEQYF.

The sample holds a few counts of this clonotype. The chain has TRBV24-1 and TRBJ2-3; D remains ambiguous. The CDR3 consists of 22 residues. CDR1 is KGHDR, CDR2 SFDVKD, per germline. V was trimmed by 3 bases and J by 1 base, leaving 31 bases between them. The CDR3 nucleotides are TGTGCCACCAGTGATGCTTCGCTCCAGGATTTTTTGATTGAGGAGTGCACAGATACGCAGTATTTT. Its protein product is CATSDASLQDFLIEECTDTQYF.

The chain recombines TRBV5-5 with TRBJ2-5, with D possibly being TRBD1 or TRBD2 (5 bases each). CDR1 and CDR2 (germline): SGHKS, YYEKEE (reference sequence). This CDR3 comprises 14 residues. V lost 3 bases and J lost 4, with 13 bases in between. The CDR3 region is CASSSTGLGETQYF. In DNA, the CDR3 is TGTGCCAGCAGCTCTACAGGACTCGGAGAGACCCAGTACTTC.

This sequence joins TRBV5-1 and TRBJ2-7; 8 bases agree with TRBD1. The CDR3 is 16 residues long. Trimming at V came to 0 bases and at J to 2 bases, leaving 7 bases not matched to a gene. Germline loops: CDR1 SGHRS, CDR2 YFSETQ. This chain's CDR3 is CASSLVETGVAYEQYF. The CDR3, as DNA: TGCGCCAGCAGCTTGGTGGAGACAGGGGTTGCCTACGAGCAGTACTTC.

In this sample, this clonotype turned up a few times. The V and J genes are TRBV19 and TRBJ1-1; D is undetermined. Germline V gene sequence: CDR1 LNHDA, CDR2 SQIVND (reference sequence). CDR3 size: 15 residues. V lost 5 bases, J lost 6 bases, and 19 bases lay in between. The DNA of the CDR3 is TGTGCCAGTAGTGCCTTCGGACTGATAAGGCCTGAAGCTTTCTTT. This gives the protein CASSAFGLIRPEAFF.

This clonotype has only a few counts. The chain combines TRBV29-1 with TRBJ2-1; no definite D call. The CDR3 spans 14 residues. Germline CDR1 and CDR2: SQVTM and ANQGSEA. V shed 2 bases and J shed 6 bases, with 14 bases lying between them. DNA of the CDR3: TGCAGCGTTGAACCAAGGAGAAACTTCAATGAGCAGTTCTTC. Translation gives CSVEPRRNFNEQFF.

This rearrangement joins TRBV12-3 or TRBV12-4 to TRBJ2-1; TRBD2 agrees at 7 bases. Losses at the gene ends were 0 bases for V and 9 bases for J; bases not matched to a gene: 2. This CDR3 has 13 residues. CDR3 in amino acids: CASSLAREGEQFF. CDR3 coding DNA: TGTGCCAGCAGTTTAGCCAGGGAGGGTGAGCAGTTCTTC.

This clonotype was seen many times. The genes are TRBV12-3 or TRBV12-4 and TRBJ2-7; tentative D call: TRBD1 (5 bases). The CDR3 has 15 residues. Trimming cost V 2 bases and J 4 bases, with 15 bases left between them. CDR3 coding DNA: TGTGCCAGCAGTTTAACTTTGCAGGGCCGATACGAGCAGTACTTC. This encodes CASSLTLQGRYEQYF.

The V and J genes are TRBV29-1 and TRBJ1-1; TRBD1 aligns across 7 bases. Looked up from germline, CDR1 is SQVTM and CDR2 is ANQGSEA. Trimming cost V 6 bases and J 7 bases; bases outside gene matches: 14. This CDR3 contains 14 residues. CDR3 sequence: CSVESADRVVEAFF. In DNA, the CDR3 is TGCAGCGTCGAGAGCGCTGACAGGGTAGTTGAAGCTTTCTTT.

This clonotype was counted ten times or more. The chain uses TRBV10-3 and TRBJ2-1, with 9 bases matching TRBD2. With V trimmed by 5 bases and J by 4 bases, 12 bases remained unmatched. The V gene's germline CDR1 is ENHRY and CDR2 SYGVKD. CDR3 length: 17 amino acids. CDR3 protein: CAISSQTSGWLYNEQFF. The CDR3 coding sequence is TGTGCCATCAGTTCGCAAACTAGCGGGTGGTTGTACAATGAGCAGTTCTTC.

This clonotype showed up just a few times. The rearrangement uses TRBV12-5 and TRBJ1-5, with TRBD1 as a possible D gene (5 bases). The CDR3 length is 15 residues. Deletions cut 0 bases from V and 5 bases from J, with 11 bases between. Per the germline V gene, CDR1 is LGHNT and CDR2 is FRNRAP. CDR3 amino acids: CASGLVGTAYQPQHF. The CDR3, as DNA: TGTGCTAGTGGTTTGGTCGGGACTGCCTATCAGCCCCAGCATTTT.